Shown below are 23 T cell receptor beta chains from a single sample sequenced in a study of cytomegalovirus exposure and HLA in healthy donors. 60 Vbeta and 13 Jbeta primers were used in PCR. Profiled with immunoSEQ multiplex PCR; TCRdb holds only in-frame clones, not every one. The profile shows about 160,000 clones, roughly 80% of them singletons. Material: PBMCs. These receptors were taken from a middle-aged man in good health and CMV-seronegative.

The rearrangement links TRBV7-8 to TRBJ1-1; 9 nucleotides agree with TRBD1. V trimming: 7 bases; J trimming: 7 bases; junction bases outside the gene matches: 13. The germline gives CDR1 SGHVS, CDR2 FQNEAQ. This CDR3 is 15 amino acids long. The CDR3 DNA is TGTGCCAGCACCCTCCGGGACAGGGCTTCGAATGAAGCTTTCTTT. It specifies CASTLRDRASNEAFF.

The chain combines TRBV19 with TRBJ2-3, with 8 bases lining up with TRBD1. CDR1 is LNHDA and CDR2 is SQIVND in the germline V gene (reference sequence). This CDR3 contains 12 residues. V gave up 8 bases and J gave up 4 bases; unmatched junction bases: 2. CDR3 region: CASGQGSDTQYF. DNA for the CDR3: TGTGCCAGTGGACAGGGATCAGATACGCAGTATTTT.

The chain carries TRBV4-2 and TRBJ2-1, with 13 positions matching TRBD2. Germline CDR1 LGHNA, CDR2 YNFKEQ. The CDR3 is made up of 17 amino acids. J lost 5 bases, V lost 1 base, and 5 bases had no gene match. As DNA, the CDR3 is TGTGCCAGCAGCCAAGGCCTACTAGCGGGGGGGAACAATGAGCAGTTCTTC. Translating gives CASSQGLLAGGNNEQFF.

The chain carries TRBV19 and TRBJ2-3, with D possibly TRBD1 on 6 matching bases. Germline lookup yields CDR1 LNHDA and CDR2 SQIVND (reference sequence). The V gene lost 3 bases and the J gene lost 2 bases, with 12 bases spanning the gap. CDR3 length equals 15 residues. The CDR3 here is CASSMVGALTDTQYF. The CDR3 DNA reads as TGTGCCAGTAGTATGGTGGGGGCTCTCACAGATACGCAGTATTTT.

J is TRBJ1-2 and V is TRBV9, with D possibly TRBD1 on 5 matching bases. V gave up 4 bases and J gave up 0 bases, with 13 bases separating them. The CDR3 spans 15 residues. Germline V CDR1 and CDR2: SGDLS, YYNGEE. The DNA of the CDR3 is TGTGCCAGCAGCCCGAGGGACTTACCTAACTATGGCTACACCTTC. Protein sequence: CASSPRDLPNYGYTF.

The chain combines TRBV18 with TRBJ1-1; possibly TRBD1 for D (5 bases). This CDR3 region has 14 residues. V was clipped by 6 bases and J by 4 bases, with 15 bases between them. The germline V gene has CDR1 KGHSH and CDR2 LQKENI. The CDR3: CASSDIRGSTEAFF. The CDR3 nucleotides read TGTGCCAGCTCTGACATCCGGGGGAGCACTGAAGCTTTCTTT.

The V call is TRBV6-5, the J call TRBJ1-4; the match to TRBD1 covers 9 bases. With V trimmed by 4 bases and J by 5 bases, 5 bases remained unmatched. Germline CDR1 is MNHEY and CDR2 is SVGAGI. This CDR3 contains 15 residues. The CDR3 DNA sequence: TGTGCCAGCAGTTCCCCCGGGACAGGGAATGAAAAACTGTTTTTT. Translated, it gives CASSSPGTGNEKLFF.

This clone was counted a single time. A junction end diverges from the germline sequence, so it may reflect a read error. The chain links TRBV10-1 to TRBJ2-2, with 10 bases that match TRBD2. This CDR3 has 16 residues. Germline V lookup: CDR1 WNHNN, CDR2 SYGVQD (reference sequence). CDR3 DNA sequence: TGCGCCAGCACCCGAGCGGGGGGGAGGAACAGCGGGGAGCTGTTTTTT. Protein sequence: CASTRAGGRNSGELFF.

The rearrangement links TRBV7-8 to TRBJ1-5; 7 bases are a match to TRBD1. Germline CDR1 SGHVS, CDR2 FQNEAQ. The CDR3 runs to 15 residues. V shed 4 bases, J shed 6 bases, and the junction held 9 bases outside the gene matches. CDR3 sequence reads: CASSSGQARIQPQHF. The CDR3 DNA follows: TGTGCCAGCAGCTCTGGACAGGCGAGGATTCAGCCCCAGCATTTT.

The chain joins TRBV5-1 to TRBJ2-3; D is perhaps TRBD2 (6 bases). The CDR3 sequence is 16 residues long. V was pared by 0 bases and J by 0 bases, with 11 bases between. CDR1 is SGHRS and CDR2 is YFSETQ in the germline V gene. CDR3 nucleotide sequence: TGCGCCAGCAGCTTGGCAAGGAGGGGAAGCACAGATACGCAGTATTTT. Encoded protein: CASSLARRGSTDTQYF.

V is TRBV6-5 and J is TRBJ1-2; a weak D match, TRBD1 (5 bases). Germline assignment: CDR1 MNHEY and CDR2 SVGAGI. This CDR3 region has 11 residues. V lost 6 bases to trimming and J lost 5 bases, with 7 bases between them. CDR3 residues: CASSSGYGYTF. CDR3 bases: TGTGCCAGCAGCTCAGGGTATGGCTACACCTTC.

In nucleotides, the CDR3 is TGTGCCAGCAGCCGCACAGGGATTCAATACAATGAGCAGTTCTTC. This codes for CASSRTGIQYNEQFF. This rearrangement joins TRBV5-4 to TRBJ2-1, with a tentative D call TRBD1 (6 bases). This CDR3 has 15 amino acids. V was cut by 4 bases and J by 4 bases, with 15 bases left in between. Germline values: CDR1 SGHNT, CDR2 YYREEE (reference sequence).

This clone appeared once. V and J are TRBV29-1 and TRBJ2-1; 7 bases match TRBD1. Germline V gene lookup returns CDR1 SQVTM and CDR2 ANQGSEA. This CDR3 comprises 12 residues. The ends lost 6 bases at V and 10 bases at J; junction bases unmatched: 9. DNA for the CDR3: TGCAGCGTCCGACGACAGGGTCGCGAGCAGTTCTTC. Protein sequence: CSVRRQGREQFF.

The CDR3 DNA follows: TGTGCCAGCAGCTTAGGGGAGCTAGAAGCTTTCTTT. Translation gives CASSLGELEAFF. The rearrangement links TRBV7-9 to TRBJ1-1; the D is unclear. CDR3 size: 12 residues. The germline V and J ends were trimmed by 1 base and 8 bases, with 8 bases remaining between them. The germline V gene encodes CDR1 SEHNR and CDR2 FQNEAQ (reference sequence). The whole variable domain, filled in from reference TRBV7-9 and TRBJ1-1, reads DTGVSQNPRHKITKRGQNVTFRCDPISEHNRLYWYRQTLGQGPEFLTYFQNEAQLEKSRLLSDRFSAERPKGSFSTLEIQRTEQGDSAMYLCASSLGELEAFFGQGTRLTVV.

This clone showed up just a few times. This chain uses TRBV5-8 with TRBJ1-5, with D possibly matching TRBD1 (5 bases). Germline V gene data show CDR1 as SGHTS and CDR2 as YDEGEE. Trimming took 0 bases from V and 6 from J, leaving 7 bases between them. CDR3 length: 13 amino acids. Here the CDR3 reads CASSLEGPQPQHF. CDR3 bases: TGTGCCAGCAGCTTGGAGGGGCCTCAGCCCCAGCATTTT.

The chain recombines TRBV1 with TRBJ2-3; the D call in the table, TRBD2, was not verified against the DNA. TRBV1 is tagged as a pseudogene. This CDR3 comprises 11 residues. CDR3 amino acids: CTSSQLDTQYF. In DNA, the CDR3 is TGCACCAGCAGCCAACTAGATACGCAGTATTTT.

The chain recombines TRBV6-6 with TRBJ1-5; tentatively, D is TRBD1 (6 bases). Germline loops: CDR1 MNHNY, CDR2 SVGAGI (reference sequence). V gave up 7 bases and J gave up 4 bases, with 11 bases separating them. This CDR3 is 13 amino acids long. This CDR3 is CASTRTENQPQHF. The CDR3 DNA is TGTGCCAGCACCAGGACAGAAAATCAGCCCCAGCATTTT.

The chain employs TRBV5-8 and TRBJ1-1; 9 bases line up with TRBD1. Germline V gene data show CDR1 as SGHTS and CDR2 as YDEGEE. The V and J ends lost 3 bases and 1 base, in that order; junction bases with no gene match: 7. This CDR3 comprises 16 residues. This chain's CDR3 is CASSSIQGAPNTEAFF. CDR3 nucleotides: TGTGCCAGCAGCTCGATACAGGGGGCCCCGAACACTGAAGCTTTCTTT.

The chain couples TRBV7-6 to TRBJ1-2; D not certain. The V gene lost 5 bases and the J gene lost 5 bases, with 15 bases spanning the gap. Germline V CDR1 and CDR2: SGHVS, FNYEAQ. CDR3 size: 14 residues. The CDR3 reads CASSPAGLSYGYTF. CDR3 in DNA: TGTGCCAGCAGCCCCGCCGGTTTGTCTTATGGCTACACCTTC.

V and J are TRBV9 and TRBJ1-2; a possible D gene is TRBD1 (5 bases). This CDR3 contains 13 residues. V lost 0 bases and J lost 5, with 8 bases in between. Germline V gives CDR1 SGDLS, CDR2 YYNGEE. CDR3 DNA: TGTGCCAGCAGCGTAGGGGGCGGATATGGCTACACCTTC. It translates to CASSVGGGYGYTF. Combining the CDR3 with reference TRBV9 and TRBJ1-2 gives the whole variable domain DSGVTQTPKHLITATGQRVTLRCSPRSGDLSVYWYQQSLDQGLQFLIQYYNGEERAKGNILERFSAQQFPDLHSELNLSSLELGDSALYFCASSVGGGYGYTFGSGTRLTVV.

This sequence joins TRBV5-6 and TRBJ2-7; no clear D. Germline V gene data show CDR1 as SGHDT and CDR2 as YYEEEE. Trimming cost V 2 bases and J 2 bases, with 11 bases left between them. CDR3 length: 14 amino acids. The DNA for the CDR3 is TGTGCCAGCAGCTTCCAGGCTTACCCCTACGAGCAGTACTTC. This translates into CASSFQAYPYEQYF. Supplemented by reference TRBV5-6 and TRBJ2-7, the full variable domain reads DAGVTQSPTHLIKTRGQQVTLRCSPKSGHDTVSWYQQALGQGPQFIFQYYEEEERQRGNFPDRFSGHQFPNYSSELNVNALLLGDSALYLCASSFQAYPYEQYFGPGTRLTVT.

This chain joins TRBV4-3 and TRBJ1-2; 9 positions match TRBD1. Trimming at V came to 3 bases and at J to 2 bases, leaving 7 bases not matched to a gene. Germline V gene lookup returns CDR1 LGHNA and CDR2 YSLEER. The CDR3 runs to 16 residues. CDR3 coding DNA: TGCGCCAGCAGCCACAGAATGGGGACAGGGAACTATGGCTACACCTTC. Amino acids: CASSHRMGTGNYGYTF.

CDR3 residues: CASSLVDYEGTGELFF. The CDR3 DNA reads TGTGCCAGCAGCTTAGTCGACTATGAGGGCACCGGGGAGCTGTTTTTT. This chain connects TRBV7-9 to TRBJ2-2, with a weak D call TRBD2 (5 bases). V was clipped by 1 base and J by 4 bases, with 13 bases between them. The CDR3 loop spans 16 amino acids. Germline CDR1 SEHNR, CDR2 FQNEAQ (reference sequence).